The 20 T cell receptor beta chains presented below share a single source sample, sequenced in a study of cytomegalovirus exposure and HLA in healthy donors. With 60 Vbeta and 13 Jbeta primers, the PCR was carried out. Here immunoSEQ multiplex PCR was the method, and the copy in TCRdb shows in-frame clones only, minus some. The table lists about 100,000 clones, roughly three quarters of them singletons. Sequences were obtained from PBMCs. The receptors shown here come from a female donor in good health and CMV-seropositive.

The V gene is TRBV7-9, the J gene TRBJ1-4; 9 bases are shared with TRBD1. Germline lookup yields CDR1 SEHNR and CDR2 FQNEAQ (reference sequence). J was trimmed by 5 bases and V by 1 base; bases with no gene match: 2. This CDR3 comprises 15 residues. The DNA for the CDR3 is TGTGCCAGCAGCTTAGAGGGGACAGGGAATGAAAAACTGTTTTTT. Protein: CASSLEGTGNEKLFF.

The chain couples TRBV19 to TRBJ2-7; TRBD1 matches at 9 bases. Germline values: CDR1 LNHDA, CDR2 SQIVND (reference sequence). V trimming: 3 bases; J trimming: 0 bases; junction bases outside the gene matches: 3. This CDR3 comprises 15 residues. The CDR3 sequence is CASSIGTGSSYEQYF. The CDR3 DNA is TGTGCCAGTAGTATTGGGACAGGGTCCTCCTACGAGCAGTACTTC.

The CDR3 spells CASSPLGGDGETQYF. As DNA, the CDR3 is TGTGCCAGCAGCCCCTTGGGGGGGGACGGGGAGACCCAGTACTTC. This sequence joins TRBV5-5 and TRBJ2-5; 7 bases fit TRBD2. V shed 4 bases, J shed 5 bases, and the junction held 11 bases outside the gene matches. Germline V gene data show CDR1 as SGHKS and CDR2 as YYEKEE (reference sequence). This CDR3 is 15 amino acids long. The full variable domain, rest sourced from reference TRBV5-5 and TRBJ2-5, is DAGVTQSPTHLIKTRGQQVTLRCSPISGHKSVSWYQQVLGQGPQFIFQYYEKEERGRGNFPDRFSARQFPNYSSELNVNALLLGDSALYLCASSPLGGDGETQYFGPGTRLLVL.

CDR3 loop: CASSLYNTGELFF. The CDR3 DNA reads TGTGCCAGCAGCTTATATAACACCGGGGAGCTGTTTTTT. The chain carries TRBV7-6 and TRBJ2-2; D gene unclear. V lost 2 bases and J 2 bases, leaving 3 bases between the germline ends. Germline loops: CDR1 SGHVS, CDR2 FNYEAQ. The CDR3 is 13 residues long. The full variable domain, in which reference TRBV7-6 and TRBJ2-2 provide the parts outside the CDR3, is GAGVSQSPRYKVTKRGQDVALRCDPISGHVSLYWYRQALGQGPEFLTYFNYEAQQDKSGLPNDRFSAERPEGSISTLTIQRTEQRDSAMYRCASSLYNTGELFFGEGSRLTVL.

This chain links TRBV7-2 with TRBJ2-7, with a possible D match to TRBD2 (5 bases). Trimming shortened V by 1 base and J by 2 bases, and 15 bases separated the two germline ends. The CDR3 has 16 amino acids. Germline CDR1 is SGHTA and CDR2 is FQGNSA. In DNA form, the CDR3 reads TGTGCCAGCAGCTTAGAGGCGGGTGTCTTTCCCTACGAGCAGTACTTC. As protein: CASSLEAGVFPYEQYF.

This clone has more than one count but fewer than ten. J is TRBJ1-6 and V is TRBV7-9, with D possibly TRBD1 on 5 matching bases. Looked up from germline, CDR1 is SEHNR and CDR2 is FQNEAQ (reference sequence). Trimming took 1 base from V and 9 from J, leaving 16 bases between them. This CDR3 region has 16 residues. Written as DNA, the CDR3 is TGTGCCAGCAGCTTAGACGTCGTACCTACAGGTTCACCCCTCCACTTT. Its protein is CASSLDVVPTGSPLHF.

Details on this clone: Its ends do not fully match the called genes, so a read error is possible. This sample also contains other DNA sequences that code for the same CDR3. The chain has TRBV30 and TRBJ1-1, with 8 nucleotides matching TRBD1. The CDR3 covers 13 residues. CDR1 GTSNPN and CDR2 SVGIG come from the germline V gene (reference sequence). CDR3 in amino acids: CAKQGGGDTEAFF. CDR3 DNA sequence: TGTGCCAAACAGGGGGGTGGGGACACTGAGGCTTTCTTT.

This CDR3 is CAWSGRQGVNTGELFF. DNA of the CDR3: TGTGCCTGGAGTGGAAGGCAGGGTGTGAACACCGGGGAGCTGTTTTTT. The chain joins TRBV30 to TRBJ2-2, with D possibly TRBD1 on 5 matching bases. This CDR3 is 16 amino acids long. The V gene lost 1 base and the J gene lost 1 base, with 13 bases spanning the gap. Germline V gives CDR1 GTSNPN, CDR2 SVGIG (reference sequence).

The chain links TRBV7-6 to TRBJ1-2; D may be TRBD1 (5 bases). Between the trimmed V and J ends, which lost 5 bases and 5 bases, there was a span of 12 bases. The CDR3 length is 13 residues. Germline values: CDR1 SGHVS, CDR2 FNYEAQ. This CDR3 is CASSPRVGYGYTF. DNA of the CDR3: TGTGCCAGCAGCCCCAGGGTAGGGTATGGCTACACCTTC.

The chain uses TRBV19 and TRBJ1-1, with TRBD1 matching 8 bases. V shed 3 bases and J 0 bases; nucleotides not matched to a gene: 9. The CDR3 is made up of 17 amino acids. CDR1 and CDR2 from the germline V gene are LNHDA and SQIVND (reference sequence). The CDR3 bases are TGTGCCAGTAGTATTAGAGGGACAGGCTCCTTGAACACTGAAGCTTTCTTT. Residues: CASSIRGTGSLNTEAFF. Supplemented by reference TRBV19 and TRBJ1-1, the full variable domain reads DGGITQSPKYLFRKEGQNVTLSCEQNLNHDAMYWYRQDPGQGLRLIYYSQIVNDFQKGDIAEGYSVSREKKESFPLTVTSAQKNPTAFYLCASSIRGTGSLNTEAFFGQGTRLTVV.

This chain uses TRBV18 with TRBJ1-4; D is uncertain. The V gene's germline CDR1 is KGHSH and CDR2 LQKENI. This CDR3 contains 13 residues. The V and J ends lost 2 bases and 7 bases respectively, with 8 bases between them. CDR3 region: CASSPGRAEKLFF. The DNA for the CDR3 is TGTGCCAGCTCACCAGGGCGGGCTGAAAAACTGTTTTTT.

CDR3: CASRKDRVSGELFF. As DNA, the CDR3 is TGTGCCAGCAGGAAGGACAGGGTCTCCGGGGAGCTGTTTTTT. The chain is built from TRBV6-4 and TRBJ2-2, with 8 bases that match TRBD1. With 6 bases clipped from V and 6 bases from J, the junction kept 6 bases outside the gene matches. This CDR3 is 14 amino acids long. Germline V gene sequence: CDR1 MRHNA, CDR2 SNTAGT.

This chain connects TRBV2 to TRBJ2-7; D call uncertain. Germline V gene sequence: CDR1 SNHLY, CDR2 FYNNEI. The CDR3 length is 13 residues. V lost 6 bases to trimming and J lost 7 bases, with 16 bases between them. CDR3 sequence (DNA): TGTGCCAGCAGACCCGACCAAGCTAGTGAGCAGTACTTC. As protein: CASRPDQASEQYF. The full variable domain, in which reference TRBV2 and TRBJ2-7 provide the parts outside the CDR3, is EPEVTQTPSHQVTQMGQEVILRCVPISNHLYFYWYRQILGQKVEFLVSFYNNEISEKSEIFDDQFSVERPDGSNFTLKIRSTKLEDSAMYFCASRPDQASEQYFGPGTRLTVT.

The rearrangement links TRBV7-2 to TRBJ1-3; D is uncertain. This CDR3 is 14 amino acids long. Germline V CDR1 and CDR2: SGHTA, FQGNSA. V was cut by 6 bases and J by 4 bases, with 13 bases left in between. CDR3 loop: CASSTRQPGNTIYF. The CDR3 DNA reads TGTGCCAGCAGTACACGCCAACCAGGAAACACCATATATTTT.

The chain joins TRBV4-3 to TRBJ1-5, with 8 bases aligning to TRBD1. The J segment lost 1 base and the V segment lost 4 bases, leaving 3 bases of the junction unmatched. Germline V lookup: CDR1 LGHNA, CDR2 YSLEER. The CDR3 has 15 amino acids. CDR3 in amino acids: CASSRDRGSNQPQHF. The CDR3 DNA is TGCGCCAGCAGCCGAGACAGGGGAAGCAATCAGCCCCAGCATTTT.

Comments on this clone: At one boundary the junction diverges from the germline segment, which might be a read error. The rearrangement links TRBV7-9 to TRBJ2-3, with D unclear. This CDR3 spans 16 amino acids. Germline V gives CDR1 SEHNR, CDR2 FQNEAQ (reference sequence). This chain's CDR3 is CSSSLDDFPRPDTQYF. The CDR3 coding sequence is TGTTCCAGCAGCTTAGATGACTTTCCGCGCCCAGATACGCAGTATTTT.

The chain carries TRBV18 and TRBJ2-1, with a weak D call TRBD1 (5 bases). Trimming cost V 4 bases and J 9 bases, with 10 bases left between them. The CDR3 is 12 amino acids. The V gene's germline CDR1 is KGHSH and CDR2 LQKENI. The CDR3 sequence: CASSLGHSEQFF. DNA of the CDR3: TGTGCCAGCTCACTGGGGCACAGTGAGCAGTTCTTC.

The rearrangement joins TRBV13 to TRBJ1-2; weak D call: TRBD1 (5 bases). The V end was cut by 5 bases, the J end by 4 bases, with 17 bases between. Germline assignment: CDR1 PRHDT and CDR2 FYEKMQ (reference sequence). This CDR3 is 15 amino acids long. CDR3 protein: CASSPDSASFYGYTF. The CDR3 bases are TGTGCCAGCAGCCCCGACAGTGCCTCCTTCTATGGCTACACCTTC.

This rearrangement joins TRBV11-2 to TRBJ2-1, with TRBD1 matching over 12 bases. The CDR3 extends over 18 amino acids. Germline trimming cut 5 bases from V and 9 bases from J; bases unmatched to any gene: 17. Germline values: CDR1 SGHAT, CDR2 FQNNGV. The CDR3: CASSPGTGGRRYRGEQFF. In nucleotides, the CDR3 is TGTGCCAGCAGCCCCGGGACAGGGGGCCGGAGATACCGGGGTGAGCAGTTCTTC. The full variable domain, in which reference TRBV11-2 and TRBJ2-1 provide the parts outside the CDR3, is EAGVAQSPRYKIIEKRQSVAFWCNPISGHATLYWYQQILGQGPKLLIQFQNNGVVDDSQLPKDRFSAERLKGVDSTLKIQPAKLEDSAVYLCASSPGTGGRRYRGEQFFGPGTRLTVL.

The chain joins TRBV7-6 to TRBJ2-7; D possibly corresponds to TRBD2 (7 bases). The length of the CDR3 is 16 residues. Between the trimmed V and J ends, which lost 3 bases and 5 bases, there was a span of 20 bases. CDR1 and CDR2 (germline): SGHVS, FNYEAQ. Here the CDR3 reads CASSLGAWGGKDEQYF. DNA for the CDR3: TGTGCCAGCAGCTTGGGGGCTTGGGGGGGGAAGGACGAGCAGTACTTC.